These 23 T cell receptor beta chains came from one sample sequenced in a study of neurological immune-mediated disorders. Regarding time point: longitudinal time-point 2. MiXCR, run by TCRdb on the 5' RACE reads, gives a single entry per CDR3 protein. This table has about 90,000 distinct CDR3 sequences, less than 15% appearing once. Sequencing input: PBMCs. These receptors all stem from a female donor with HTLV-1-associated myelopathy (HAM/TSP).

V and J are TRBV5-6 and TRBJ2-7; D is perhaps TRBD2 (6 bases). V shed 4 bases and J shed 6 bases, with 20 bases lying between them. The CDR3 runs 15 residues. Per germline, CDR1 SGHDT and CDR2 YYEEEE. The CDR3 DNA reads TGTGCCAGCAGCGGGGGGAGGAGGGCAACGGTCGAGCAGTACTTC. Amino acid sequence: CASSGGRRATVEQYF. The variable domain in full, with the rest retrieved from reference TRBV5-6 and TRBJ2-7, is DAGVTQSPTHLIKTRGQQVTLRCSPKSGHDTVSWYQQALGQGPQFIFQYYEEEERQRGNFPDRFSGHQFPNYSSELNVNALLLGDSALYLCASSGGRRATVEQYFGPGTRLTVT.

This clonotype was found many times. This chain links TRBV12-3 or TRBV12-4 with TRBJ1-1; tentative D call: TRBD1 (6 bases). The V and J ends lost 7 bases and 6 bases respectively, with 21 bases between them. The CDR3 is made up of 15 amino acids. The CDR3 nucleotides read TGTGCCAGCACCCCTGGAGGCAGGGGTCGTTCTGAAGCTTTCTTT. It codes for CASTPGGRGRSEAFF.

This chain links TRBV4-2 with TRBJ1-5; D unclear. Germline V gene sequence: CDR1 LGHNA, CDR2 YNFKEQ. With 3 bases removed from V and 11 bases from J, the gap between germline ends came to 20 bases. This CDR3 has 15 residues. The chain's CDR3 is CASSHLQQPFVAQHF. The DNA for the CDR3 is TGTGCCAGCAGCCACTTACAACAGCCATTCGTGGCCCAGCATTTT.

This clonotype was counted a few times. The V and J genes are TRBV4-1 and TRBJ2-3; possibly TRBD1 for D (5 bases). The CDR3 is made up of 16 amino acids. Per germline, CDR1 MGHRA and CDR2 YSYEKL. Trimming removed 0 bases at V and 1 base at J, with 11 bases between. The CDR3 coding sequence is TGCGCCAGCAGCCAAGATCTTGGCAGGGGCACAGATACGCAGTATTTT. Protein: CASSQDLGRGTDTQYF.

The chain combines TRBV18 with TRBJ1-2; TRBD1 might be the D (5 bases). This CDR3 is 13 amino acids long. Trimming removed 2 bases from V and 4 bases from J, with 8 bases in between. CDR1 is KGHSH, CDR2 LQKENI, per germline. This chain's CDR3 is CASSPTGPYGYTF. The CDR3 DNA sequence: TGTGCCAGCTCACCAACGGGGCCCTATGGCTACACCTTC.

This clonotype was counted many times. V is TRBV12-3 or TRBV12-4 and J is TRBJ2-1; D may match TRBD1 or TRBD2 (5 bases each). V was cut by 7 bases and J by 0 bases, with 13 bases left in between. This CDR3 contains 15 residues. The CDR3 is CASTDPGSSYNEQFF. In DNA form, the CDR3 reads TGTGCCAGCACCGATCCAGGGAGCTCCTACAATGAGCAGTTCTTC.

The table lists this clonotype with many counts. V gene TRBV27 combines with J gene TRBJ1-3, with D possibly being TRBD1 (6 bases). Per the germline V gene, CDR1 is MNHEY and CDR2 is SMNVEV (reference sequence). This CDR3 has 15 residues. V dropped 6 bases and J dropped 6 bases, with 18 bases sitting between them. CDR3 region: CASRPITGNANTIYF. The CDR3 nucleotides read TGTGCCAGCAGACCCATCACAGGGAATGCAAACACCATATATTTT.

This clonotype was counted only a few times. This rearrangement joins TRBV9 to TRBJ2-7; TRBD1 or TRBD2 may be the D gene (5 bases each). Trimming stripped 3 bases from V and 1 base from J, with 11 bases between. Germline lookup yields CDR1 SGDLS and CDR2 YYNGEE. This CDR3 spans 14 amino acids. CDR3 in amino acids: CASSEGTVSYEQYF. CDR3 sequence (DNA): TGTGCCAGCAGCGAGGGGACGGTTTCCTACGAGCAGTACTTC.

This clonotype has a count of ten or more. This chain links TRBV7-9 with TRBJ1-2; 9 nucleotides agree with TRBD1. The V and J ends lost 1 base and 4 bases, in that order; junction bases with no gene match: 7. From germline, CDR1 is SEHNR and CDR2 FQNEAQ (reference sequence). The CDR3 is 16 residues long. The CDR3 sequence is CASSLDGTGTIYGYTF. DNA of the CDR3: TGTGCCAGCAGCTTAGACGGGACAGGGACCATCTATGGCTACACCTTC.

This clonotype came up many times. The CDR3 here is CSAVRVSNQPQHF. The CDR3 DNA is TGCAGTGCTGTTAGGGTTAGCAATCAGCCCCAGCATTTT. The rearrangement joins TRBV20-1 to TRBJ1-5, with D uncertain. Germline CDR1 DFQATT, CDR2 SNEGSKA (reference sequence). V gave up 5 bases and J gave up 0 bases, with 8 bases separating them. The CDR3 extends over 13 amino acids.

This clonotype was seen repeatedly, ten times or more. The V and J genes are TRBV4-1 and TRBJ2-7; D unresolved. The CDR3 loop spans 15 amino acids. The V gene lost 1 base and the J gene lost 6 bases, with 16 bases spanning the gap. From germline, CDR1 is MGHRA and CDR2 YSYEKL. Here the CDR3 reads CASSQVPELGAEQYF. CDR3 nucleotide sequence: TGCGCCAGCAGCCAAGTCCCGGAATTAGGTGCCGAGCAGTACTTC.

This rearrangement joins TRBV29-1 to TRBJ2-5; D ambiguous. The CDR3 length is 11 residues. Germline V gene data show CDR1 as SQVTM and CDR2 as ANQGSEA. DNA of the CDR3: TGCATCATTGGGCTACAAGAGACCCAGTACTTC. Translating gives CIIGLQETQYF.

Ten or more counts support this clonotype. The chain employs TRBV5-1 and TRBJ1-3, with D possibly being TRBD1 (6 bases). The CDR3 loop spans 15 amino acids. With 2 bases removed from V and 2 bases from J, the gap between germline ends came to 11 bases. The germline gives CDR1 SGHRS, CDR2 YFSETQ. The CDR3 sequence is CASSFSGVAGNTIYF. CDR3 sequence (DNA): TGCGCCAGCAGCTTTTCAGGGGTGGCTGGAAACACCATATATTTT.

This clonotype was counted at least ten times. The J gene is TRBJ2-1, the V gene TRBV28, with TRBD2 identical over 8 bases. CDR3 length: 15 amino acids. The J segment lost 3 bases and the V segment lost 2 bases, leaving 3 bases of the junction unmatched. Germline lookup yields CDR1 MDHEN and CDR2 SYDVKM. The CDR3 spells CASSLISGDYNEQFF. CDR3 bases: TGTGCCAGCAGTTTAATTAGCGGGGACTACAATGAGCAGTTCTTC.

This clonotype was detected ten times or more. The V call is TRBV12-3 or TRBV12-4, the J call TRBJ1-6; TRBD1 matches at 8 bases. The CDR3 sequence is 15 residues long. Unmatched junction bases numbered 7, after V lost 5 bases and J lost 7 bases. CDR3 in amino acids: CASSPTTGVNSPLHF. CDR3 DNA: TGTGCCAGCAGTCCCACGACAGGGGTGAATTCACCCCTCCACTTT.

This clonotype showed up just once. CDR3 amino acids: CASSQERGSGANVLTF. CDR3 bases: TGTGCCAGCAGCCAGGAAAGGGGCTCTGGGGCCAACGTCCTGACTTTC. The rearrangement links TRBV3-1 to TRBJ2-6; a possible D gene is TRBD1 (5 bases). The CDR3 totals 16 residues. Trimming left V 3 bases short and J 0 bases short, with 9 bases between. From germline, CDR1 is LGHDT and CDR2 YNNKEL (reference sequence).

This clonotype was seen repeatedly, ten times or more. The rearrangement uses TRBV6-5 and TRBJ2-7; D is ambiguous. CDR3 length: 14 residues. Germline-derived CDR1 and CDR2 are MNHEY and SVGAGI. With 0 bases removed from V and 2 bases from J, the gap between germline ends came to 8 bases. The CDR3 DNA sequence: TGTGCCAGCAGTTACTCGGCAGGTACCTACGAGCAGTACTTC. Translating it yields CASSYSAGTYEQYF.

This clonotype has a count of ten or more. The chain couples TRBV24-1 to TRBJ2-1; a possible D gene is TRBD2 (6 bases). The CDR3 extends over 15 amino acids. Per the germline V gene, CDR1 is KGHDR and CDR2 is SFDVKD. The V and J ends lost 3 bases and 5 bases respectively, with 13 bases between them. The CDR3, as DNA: TGTGCCACCAGTGATCCCACTCTAGCGCACAATGAGCAGTTCTTC. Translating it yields CATSDPTLAHNEQFF.

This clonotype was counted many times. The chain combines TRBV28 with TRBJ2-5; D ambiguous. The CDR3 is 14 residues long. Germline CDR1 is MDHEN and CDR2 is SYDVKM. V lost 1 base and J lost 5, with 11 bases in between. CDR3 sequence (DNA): TGTGCCAGCAGTTTATCGGCAGTTCGGGAGACCCAGTACTTC. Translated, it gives CASSLSAVRETQYF.

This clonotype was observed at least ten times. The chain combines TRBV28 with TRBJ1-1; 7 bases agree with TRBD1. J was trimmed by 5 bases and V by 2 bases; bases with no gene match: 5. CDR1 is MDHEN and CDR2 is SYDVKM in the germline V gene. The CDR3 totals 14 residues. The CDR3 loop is CASSLPGTATEAFF. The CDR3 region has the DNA TGTGCCAGCAGTTTACCCGGGACAGCGACTGAAGCTTTCTTT.

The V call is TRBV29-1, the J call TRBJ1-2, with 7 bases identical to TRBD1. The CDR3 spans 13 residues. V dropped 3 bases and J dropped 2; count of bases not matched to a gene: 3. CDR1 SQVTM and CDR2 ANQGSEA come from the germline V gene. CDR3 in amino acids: CSVDQGENYGYTF. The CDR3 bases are TGCAGCGTTGACCAGGGGGAGAACTATGGCTACACCTTC.

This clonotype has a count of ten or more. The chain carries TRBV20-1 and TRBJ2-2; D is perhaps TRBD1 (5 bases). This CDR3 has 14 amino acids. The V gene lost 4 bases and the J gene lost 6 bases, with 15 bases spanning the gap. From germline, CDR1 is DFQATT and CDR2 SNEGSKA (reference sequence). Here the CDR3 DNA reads TGCAGTGCTACAAAAGGGGTTGGAGCCGGGGAGCTGTTTTTT. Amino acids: CSATKGVGAGELFF.

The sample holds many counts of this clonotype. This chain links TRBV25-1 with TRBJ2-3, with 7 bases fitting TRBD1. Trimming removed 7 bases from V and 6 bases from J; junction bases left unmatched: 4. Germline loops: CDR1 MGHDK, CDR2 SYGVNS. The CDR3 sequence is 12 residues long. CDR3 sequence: CASKGTADTQYF. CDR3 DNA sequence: TGTGCCAGCAAAGGGACAGCCGATACGCAGTATTTT.